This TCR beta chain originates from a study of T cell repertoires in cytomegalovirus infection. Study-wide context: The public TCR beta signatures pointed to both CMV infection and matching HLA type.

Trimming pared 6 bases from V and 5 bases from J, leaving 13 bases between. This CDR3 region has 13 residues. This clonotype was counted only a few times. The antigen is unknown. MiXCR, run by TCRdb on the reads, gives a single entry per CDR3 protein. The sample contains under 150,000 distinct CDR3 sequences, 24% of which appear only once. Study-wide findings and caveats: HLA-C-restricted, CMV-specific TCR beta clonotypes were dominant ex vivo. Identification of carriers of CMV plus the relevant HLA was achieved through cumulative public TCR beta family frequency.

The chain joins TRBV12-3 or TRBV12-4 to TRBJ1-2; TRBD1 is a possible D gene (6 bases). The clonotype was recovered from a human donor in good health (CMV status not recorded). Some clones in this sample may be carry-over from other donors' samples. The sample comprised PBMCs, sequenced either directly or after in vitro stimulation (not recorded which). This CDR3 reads CASSPGTPYGYTF. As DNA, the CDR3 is TGTGCCAGCAGCCCCGGGACACCTTATGGCTACACCTTC.